This T cell receptor beta chain is drawn from a study of T cell responses to AZD1222 COVID-19 vaccine. General observations from the study: Across the whole spike, CD4 TCRs peaked at regions 160-218 and 743-854. Spike-specific TCRs gained breadth and depth after people received two AZD1222 doses. Donors were largely white British and mainly female; clonal diversity was possibly underestimated. Repertoire collection took place solely once the T cell response had peaked.

Regarding this clone: Antigen unknown.

The CDR3 is made up of 19 amino acids. After removal of 7 bases from V and 2 bases from J, the junction contained 17 bases not matched to a gene. Germline CDR1 LNHDA, CDR2 SQIVND (reference sequence). The repertoire was sequenced with immunoSEQ multiplex PCR; TCRdb's copy has only in-frame clones and lacks some. The sample lists 75,000 to 95,000 clones; about 91% were seen once. The J gene is TRBJ2-6, the V gene TRBV19, with 7 bases that match TRBD1. Here the sequenced sample was peripheral blood, taken on day 0 of MenACWY control vaccination. The TCR sequence derives from an adult in good health. For the CDR3, the DNA is TGTGCCAGTACCGCCCCGCCCGGGACAGCCAGACCTGGGGCCAACGTCCTGACTTTC. As protein: CASTAPPGTARPGANVLTF.